This TCR beta chain was found in a study of cytomegalovirus exposure and HLA in healthy donors. 13 Jbeta primers and 60 Vbeta primers were used for the PCR. TCRdb's table, derived via immunoSEQ multiplex PCR, lists solely in-frame clones and lacks some. The sample includes approximately 160,000 clones, more than 65% of them seen just once. This TCR was sampled from a man aged 18 to 29 in good health and CMV-seropositive. Sample: PBMCs.

Written as DNA, the CDR3 is TGTGCCACCAGGGGACCCAGGGAGGACCAGCCCCAGCATTTT. Residues: CATRGPREDQPQHF. The chain has TRBV15 and TRBJ1-5; TRBD1 might be the D (5 bases). This CDR3 is 14 amino acids long. Germline-derived CDR1 and CDR2 are LNHNV and YYDKDF (reference sequence). V gave up 6 bases and J gave up 7 bases, with 16 bases separating them.